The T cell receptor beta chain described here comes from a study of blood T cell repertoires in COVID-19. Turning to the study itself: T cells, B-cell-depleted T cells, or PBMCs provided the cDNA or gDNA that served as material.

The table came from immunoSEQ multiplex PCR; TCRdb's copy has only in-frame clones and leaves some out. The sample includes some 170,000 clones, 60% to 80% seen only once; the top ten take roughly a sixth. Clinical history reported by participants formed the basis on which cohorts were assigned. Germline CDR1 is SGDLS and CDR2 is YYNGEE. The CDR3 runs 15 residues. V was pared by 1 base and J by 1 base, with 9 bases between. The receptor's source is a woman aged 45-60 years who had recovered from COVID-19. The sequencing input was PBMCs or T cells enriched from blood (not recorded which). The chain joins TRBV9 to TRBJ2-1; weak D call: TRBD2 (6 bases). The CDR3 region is CASSVLAGSYNEQFF. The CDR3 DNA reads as TGTGCCAGCAGCGTACTGGCGGGATCCTACAATGAGCAGTTCTTC.